This record concerns one TCR beta chain sequence. Its antigen is unknown. The junction departs from the called germline gene at one end, perhaps through a read error. The CDR3 consists of 12 residues. CDR1 and CDR2 (germline): SEHNR, FQNEAQ (reference sequence). This record belongs to a study of cytomegalovirus exposure and HLA in healthy donors. Study-wide results and caveats: According to a later analysis, donors in an Asian-associated ancestry cluster reportedly had fewer N-insertions than the roughly 660-donor mean. Productive rates of about 87% or about 30% were seen for most TCR beta V segments in an earlier analysis. The records held CMV serostatus as the only immune exposure information. High specificity and sensitivity for cytomegalovirus status were reported for the classifier.

13 Jbeta primers and 60 Vbeta primers were used for the PCR. Repertoires were generated with immunoSEQ multiplex PCR, while TCRdb's copy carries only in-frame clones and drops some. The repertoire consists of tens of thousands of clones, with about four fifths occurring once and the leading ten covering about 15%. The receptor comes from a woman between 35 and 50 years old in good health and CMV-seropositive. The specimen was PBMCs. The rearrangement joins TRBV7-9 to TRBJ2-6, with D uncertain. The CDR3 DNA reads TGTTCCAGCTACTCTGGGGCCAACGTCCTGACTTTC. Its translation: CSSYSGANVLTF.